This T cell receptor beta chain is drawn from a study of prognosis after radiotherapy for stage I lung cancer. This clonotype was counted many times. Its antigen is unidentified. Points from the study as a whole: The authors reported that TRBV and TRBJ gene usage differed between patients with and without metastases.

Two-round multiplex PCR amplified TCR beta CDR3 from genomic DNA. Initially, in first-round PCR, primers specific to each TRBV and TRBJ gene were used. A single record per CDR3 protein comes from TCRdb applying MiXCR to the multiplex PCR reads. The sample lists 20,000 to 30,000 distinct CDR3 sequences, roughly 40% occurring once. After removal of 5 bases from V and 2 bases from J, the junction contained 10 bases not matched to a gene. Germline V gene sequence: CDR1 DFQATT, CDR2 SNEGSKA (reference sequence). The CDR3 extends over 17 amino acids. The sequence was collected from a donor at least 50 years old with non-small cell lung cancer. The sample in question was PBMCs, obtained before or after stereotactic body radiation therapy (not recorded which). The J gene is TRBJ2-3, the V gene TRBV20-1; 13 bases align to TRBD2. The chain's CDR3 is CSAGGRLAGGNTDTQYF. In DNA, the CDR3 is TGCAGTGCTGGGGGAAGACTAGCGGGAGGTAACACAGATACGCAGTATTTT.